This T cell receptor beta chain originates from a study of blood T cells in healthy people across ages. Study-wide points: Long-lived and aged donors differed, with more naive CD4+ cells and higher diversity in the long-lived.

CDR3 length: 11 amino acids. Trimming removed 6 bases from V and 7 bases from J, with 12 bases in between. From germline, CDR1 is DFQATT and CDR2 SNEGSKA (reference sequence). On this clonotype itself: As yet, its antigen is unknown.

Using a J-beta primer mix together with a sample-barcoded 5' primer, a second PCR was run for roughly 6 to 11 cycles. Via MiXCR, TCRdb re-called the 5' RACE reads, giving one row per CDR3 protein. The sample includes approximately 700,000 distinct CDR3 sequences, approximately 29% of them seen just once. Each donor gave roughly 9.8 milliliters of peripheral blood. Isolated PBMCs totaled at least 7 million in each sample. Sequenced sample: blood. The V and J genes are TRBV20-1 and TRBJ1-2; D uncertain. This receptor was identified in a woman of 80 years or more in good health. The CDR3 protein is CSAPREFGYTF. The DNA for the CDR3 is TGCAGTGCACCCCGGGAATTTGGCTACACCTTC.